What follows is one T cell receptor beta chain and its context. Antigen specificity is unknown. This sample is drawn from a study of shared clonotypes between healthy human individuals. CD4+ cells yielded CD45RA+ naive and CD45RA-negative memory subsets. Splitting of each subset's genomic DNA was done evenly across several immunoSEQ plates. Assay: immunoSEQ multiplex PCR; the TCRdb copy retains only in-frame clones and omits some. The table shows about 2 million clones, with 85% to 95% occurring only once. CDR1 is KGHSH and CDR2 is LQKENI in the germline V gene. The CDR3 consists of 15 residues. V lost 4 bases and J lost 2, with 14 bases in between. General observations from the study: Donor clonotype sharing was expected to depend on sequencing depth. In four donors, around 5% of naive CD4 clonotypes appeared in common.

The receptor comes from a man aged 18 to 30 in good health. The J gene is TRBJ1-1, the V gene TRBV18; D perhaps matches TRBD1 (6 bases). The sequenced sample was naive CD4+ T cells sorted from blood. As to subset: CD45RA+ positively selected. DNA of the CDR3: TGTGCCAGCTCACAAGCCGGGACACGCAACACTGAAGCTTTCTTT. Translating it yields CASSQAGTRNTEAFF.